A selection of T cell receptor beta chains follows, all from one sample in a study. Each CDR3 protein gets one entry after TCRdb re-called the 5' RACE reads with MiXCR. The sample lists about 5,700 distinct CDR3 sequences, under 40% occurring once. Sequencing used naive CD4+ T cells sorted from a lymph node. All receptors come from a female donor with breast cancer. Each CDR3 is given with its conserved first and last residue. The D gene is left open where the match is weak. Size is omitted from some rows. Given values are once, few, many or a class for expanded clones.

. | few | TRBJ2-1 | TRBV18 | CASSPTGRERNEQFF | TGTGCCAGCTCACCAACAGGGCGGGAGAGGAATGAGCAGTTCTTC
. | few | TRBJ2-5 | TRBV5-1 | CASSLRASSETQYF | TGCGCCAGCAGCTTGCGGGCTAGCTCAGAGACCCAGTACTTC
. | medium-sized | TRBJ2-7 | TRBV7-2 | CASSSLWNNRYEQYF | TGTGCCAGCAGCTCCCTATGGAACAACAGATACGAGCAGTACTTC
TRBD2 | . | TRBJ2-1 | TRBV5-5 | CASTLAGGPPNEQFF | TGTGCCAGCACCTTAGCGGGAGGGCCCCCCAATGAGCAGTTCTTC
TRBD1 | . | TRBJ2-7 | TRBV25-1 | CASSALGQDYEQYF | TGTGCCAGCAGTGCACTGGGACAGGACTACGAGCAGTACTTC
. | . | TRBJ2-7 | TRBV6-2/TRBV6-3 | CASSYTGASSYEQYF | TGTGCCAGCAGTTACACGGGAGCGAGCTCCTACGAGCAGTACTTC
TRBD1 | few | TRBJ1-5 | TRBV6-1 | CASSEPGQANQPQHF | TGTGCCAGCAGTGAACCCGGACAGGCCAATCAGCCCCAGCATTTT
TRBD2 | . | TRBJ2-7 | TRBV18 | CASSPSALAGHYEQYF | TGTGCCAGCTCACCAAGTGCGCTAGCGGGACACTACGAGCAGTACTTC
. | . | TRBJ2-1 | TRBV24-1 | CATSDWGRSSSYNEQFF | TGTGCCACCAGTGACTGGGGACGCTCTAGCTCCTACAATGAGCAGTTCTTC
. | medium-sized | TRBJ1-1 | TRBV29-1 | CSVTTGEAFF | TGCAGCGTGACCACAGGGGAAGCTTTCTTT
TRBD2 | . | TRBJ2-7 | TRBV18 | CASSPRAGSSYEQYF | TGTGCCAGCTCACCGCGAGCGGGGAGCTCCTACGAGCAGTACTTC
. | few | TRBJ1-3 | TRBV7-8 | CASSAGVIGNTIYF | TGTGCCAGCAGCGCGGGGGTAATAGGAAACACCATATATTTT
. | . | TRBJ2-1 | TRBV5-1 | CASSLAAGYNEQFF | TGCGCCAGCAGCTTGGCCGCAGGGTACAATGAGCAGTTCTTC
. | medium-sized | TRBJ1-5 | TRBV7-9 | CASSPGRNQPQHF | TGTGCCAGCAGCCCGGGAAGGAATCAGCCCCAGCATTTT
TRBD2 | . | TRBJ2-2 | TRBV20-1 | CSASLLAGGTGELFF | TGCAGTGCTTCTCTGCTAGCGGGAGGCACCGGGGAGCTGTTTTTT
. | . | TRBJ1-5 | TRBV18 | CASSPRSSNQPQHF | TGTGCCAGCTCACCAAGGAGTAGCAATCAGCCCCAGCATTTT
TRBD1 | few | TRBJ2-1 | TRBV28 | CASRDRGSIYEQFF | TGTGCCAGCAGGGACAGGGGGTCGATATATGAGCAGTTCTTC
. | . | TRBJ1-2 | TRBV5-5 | CASSLLTSSSGGYTF | TGTGCCAGCAGCTTGCTTACTTCTTCTTCGGGTGGCTACACCTTC
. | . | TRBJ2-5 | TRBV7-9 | CASLLGGRETQYF | TGTGCCAGCTTACTGGGGGGACGAGAGACCCAGTACTTC
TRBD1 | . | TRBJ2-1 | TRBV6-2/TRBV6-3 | CASMPAGQGYNEQFF | TGTGCCAGCATGCCCGCGGGACAGGGATACAATGAGCAGTTCTTC
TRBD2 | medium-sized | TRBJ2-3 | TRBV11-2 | CASSLPGDRGLAGATDTQYF | TGTGCCAGCAGCTTACCCGGGGACAGAGGACTAGCGGGGGCCACAGATACGCAGTATTTT
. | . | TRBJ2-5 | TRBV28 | CASSAPNLETQYF | TGTGCCAGCAGCGCTCCCAATTTAGAGACCCAGTACTTC